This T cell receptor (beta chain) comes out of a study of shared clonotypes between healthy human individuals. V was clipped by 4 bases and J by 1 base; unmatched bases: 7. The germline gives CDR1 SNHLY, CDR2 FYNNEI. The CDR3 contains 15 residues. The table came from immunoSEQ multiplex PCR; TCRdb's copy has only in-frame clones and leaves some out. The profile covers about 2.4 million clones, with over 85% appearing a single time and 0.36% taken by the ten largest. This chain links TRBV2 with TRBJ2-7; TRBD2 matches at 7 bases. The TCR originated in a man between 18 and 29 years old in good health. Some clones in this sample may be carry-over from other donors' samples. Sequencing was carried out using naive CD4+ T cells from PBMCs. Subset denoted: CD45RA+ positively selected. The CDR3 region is CASSGSPSGSYEQYF. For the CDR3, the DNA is TGTGCCAGCAGTGGGAGTCCTAGCGGATCCTACGAGCAGTACTTC. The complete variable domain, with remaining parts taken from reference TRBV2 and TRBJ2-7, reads EPEVTQTPSHQVTQMGQEVILRCVPISNHLYFYWYRQILGQKVEFLVSFYNNEISEKSEIFDDQFSVERPDGSNFTLKIRSTKLEDSAMYFCASSGSPSGSYEQYFGPGTRLTVT.